Each of the 29 T cell receptor beta chains below was sequenced from the same sample in a study of Ad26.COV2.S vaccination and SARS-CoV-2 variants. Sequencing used immunoSEQ multiplex PCR; TCRdb keeps in-frame clones, though not all of them. Of some 450,000 clones in the sample, about 90% were seen once. The treatment here: some 20 received Ad26.COV2.S at low or high dose, single or two shots; 5 received placebo; per-sample allocation not given. The samples date from day 63 after the first vaccine or placebo injection. The sequencing here drew on peripheral blood, taken in a trial of Ad26.COV2.S vaccine versus placebo. These receptors were collected from a person between 18 and 65 years old who received the Ad26.COV2.S COVID-19 vaccine or a placebo.

This clone was recorded a few times. The chain has TRBV10-3 and TRBJ2-7, with 16 positions matching TRBD2. The CDR3 has 16 residues. V was clipped by 7 bases and J by 3 bases; unmatched bases: 6. Looked up from germline, CDR1 is ENHRY and CDR2 is SYGVKD. For the CDR3, the DNA is TGTGCCATCACCGGGACTAGCGGGAGGGCCGGCTACGAGCAGTACTTC. It encodes CAITGTSGRAGYEQYF.

The rearrangement uses TRBV9 and TRBJ2-1, with 8 nucleotides matching TRBD2. Germline trimming cut 2 bases from V and 6 bases from J; bases unmatched to any gene: 10. The CDR3 sequence is 16 residues long. Germline loops: CDR1 SGDLS, CDR2 YYNGEE. Here the CDR3 reads CASSVPGTRGFNEQFF. For the CDR3, the DNA is TGTGCCAGCAGCGTTCCCGGGACTAGGGGCTTCAATGAGCAGTTCTTC.

The chain carries TRBV7-9 and TRBJ2-1; 9 nucleotides align to TRBD1. The CDR3 covers 16 residues. V shed 5 bases, J shed 8 bases, and the junction held 13 bases outside the gene matches. Per germline, CDR1 SEHNR and CDR2 FQNEAQ (reference sequence). CDR3 sequence (DNA): TGTGCCAGCAGCCGACACAACAGGGGGCCCGGGGATGAGCAGTTCTTC. Translated, it gives CASSRHNRGPGDEQFF.

This clone has only a few counts. The V gene is TRBV9, the J gene TRBJ1-1; TRBD1 might be the D (5 bases). CDR3 length: 16 residues. The germline CDR1 and CDR2 sequences are SGDLS and YYNGEE. V was trimmed by 7 bases and J by 4 bases, leaving 23 bases between them. The CDR3 sequence: CASPSTPEGRFTEAFF. CDR3 DNA: TGTGCCAGCCCCTCAACCCCGGAGGGGCGATTCACTGAAGCTTTCTTT.

This sequence joins TRBV18 and TRBJ1-3; 7 nucleotides agree with TRBD1. Germline CDR1 reads KGHSH; CDR2 reads LQKENI. V gave up 3 bases and J gave up 3 bases; unmatched junction bases: 8. This CDR3 is built from 16 residues. This CDR3 reads CASSPQDRRGGNTIYF. CDR3 bases: TGTGCCAGCTCACCCCAGGACAGGAGGGGTGGAAACACCATATATTTT.

The chain couples TRBV28 to TRBJ1-2, with 9 bases matching TRBD1. CDR3 length: 15 amino acids. J gave up 8 bases and V 5 bases, and 12 bases lay outside the gene matches. Germline V gene lookup returns CDR1 MDHEN and CDR2 SYDVKM. The CDR3 here is CASSPPGQGWGGYTF. The DNA of the CDR3 is TGTGCCAGCAGTCCACCGGGACAGGGTTGGGGAGGCTACACCTTC.

This chain joins TRBV28 and TRBJ1-5, with TRBD1 identical over 8 bases. With 7 bases clipped from V and 3 bases from J, the junction kept 8 bases outside the gene matches. The CDR3 sequence is 15 residues long. Germline V gene data show CDR1 as MDHEN and CDR2 as SYDVKM. This chain's CDR3 is CASISGQAYNQPQHF. CDR3 bases: TGTGCCAGCATATCGGGACAGGCTTACAATCAGCCCCAGCATTTT.

V and J are TRBV10-3 and TRBJ2-7, with 7 bases identical to TRBD1. After removal of 10 bases from V and 6 bases from J, the junction contained 6 bases not matched to a gene. The CDR3 covers 11 residues. In germline, CDR1 is ENHRY, CDR2 SYGVKD. The chain's CDR3 is CATHRGGEQYF. The CDR3 DNA reads as TGTGCCACCCACAGGGGCGGCGAGCAGTACTTC.

The chain has TRBV7-3 and TRBJ2-3; a possible D gene is TRBD1 (6 bases). Germline-derived CDR1 and CDR2 are SGHTA and FQGTGA. Trimming stripped 1 base from V and 4 bases from J, with 12 bases between. The CDR3 length is 15 residues. For the CDR3, the DNA is TGTGCCAGCAGCTTAAGAGGGGGTTCAGCAGATACGCAGTATTTT. It encodes CASSLRGGSADTQYF. The full variable domain, completed using reference TRBV7-3 and TRBJ2-3, is GAGVSQTPSNKVTEKGKYVELRCDPISGHTALYWYRQSLGQGPEFLIYFQGTGAADDSGLPNDRFFAVRPEGSVSTLKIQRTERGDSAVYLCASSLRGGSADTQYFGPGTRLTVL.

The chain recombines TRBV28 with TRBJ2-7, with 7 bases fitting TRBD1. Unmatched junction bases numbered 15, after V lost 2 bases and J lost 2 bases. CDR1 MDHEN and CDR2 SYDVKM come from the germline V gene. The CDR3 consists of 18 residues. CDR3 sequence (DNA): TGTGCCAGCAGTTTAATCGATACAGGGGTATACACCGCCTACGAGCAGTACTTC. Residues: CASSLIDTGVYTAYEQYF.

In this sample, this clone turned up once. CDR3 nucleotide sequence: TGTGCCAGCTCACAAGACAGAGTCTACGAGCAGTACTTC. Translation: CASSQDRVYEQYF. V usage is TRBV18 and J usage is TRBJ2-7; D is possibly TRBD1 (5 bases). The CDR3 contains 13 residues. In germline, CDR1 is KGHSH, CDR2 LQKENI. V was cut by 4 bases and J by 3 bases, with 10 bases left in between.

This sequence joins TRBV6-2 or TRBV6-3 and TRBJ2-2, with TRBD2 matching 10 bases. After removal of 3 bases from V and 1 base from J, the junction contained 5 bases not matched to a gene. The germline CDR1 and CDR2 sequences are MNHEY and SVGEGT. The CDR3 totals 17 residues. As DNA, the CDR3 is TGTGCCAGCAGTTATCCTTTAGCGGGAGGGAACACCGGGGAGCTGTTTTTT. This sequence encodes CASSYPLAGGNTGELFF.

The chain carries TRBV6-2 or TRBV6-3 and TRBJ2-7; 7 nucleotides line up with TRBD2. Germline CDR1 and CDR2: MNHEY and SVGEGT. This CDR3 region has 17 residues. Trimming cost V 6 bases and J 1 base; bases outside gene matches: 15. DNA for the CDR3: TGTGCCAGCAGCCCCCTCCCGACAGCGGGGAAATCCTACGAGCAGTACTTC. Amino acid sequence: CASSPLPTAGKSYEQYF.

This clone is a singleton in its sample. The chain recombines TRBV19 with TRBJ2-5, with 7 nucleotides matching TRBD2. This CDR3 region has 15 residues. V was clipped by 6 bases and J by 5 bases; unmatched bases: 12. CDR1 is LNHDA and CDR2 is SQIVND in the germline V gene (reference sequence). The CDR3 region has the DNA TGTGCCAGTAGAACGGGCGGGAGACACATGGAGACCCAGTACTTC. This gives the protein CASRTGGRHMETQYF.

V is TRBV7-9 and J is TRBJ2-7, with D unresolved. From germline, CDR1 is SEHNR and CDR2 FQNEAQ (reference sequence). The CDR3 is 14 residues long. Trimming took 3 bases from V and 2 from J, leaving 11 bases between them. The CDR3 region is CASSFSSDTYEQYF. The CDR3 DNA sequence: TGTGCCAGCAGCTTTTCATCAGACACCTACGAGCAGTACTTC.

The J gene is TRBJ1-2, the V gene TRBV5-8, with D perhaps matching TRBD1 (6 bases). Trimming removed 4 bases from V and 0 bases from J, with 16 bases in between. Germline V CDR1 and CDR2: SGHTS, YDEGEE. The CDR3 consists of 16 residues. CDR3 DNA sequence: TGTGCCAGCAGCCACAGGGTGACGGGTACTAACTATGGCTACACCTTC. This translates into CASSHRVTGTNYGYTF.

V is TRBV28 and J is TRBJ2-2, with a tentative D call TRBD2 (5 bases). Per the germline V gene, CDR1 is MDHEN and CDR2 is SYDVKM. The CDR3 is made up of 14 amino acids. Trimming removed 7 bases at V and 0 bases at J, with 9 bases between. This chain's CDR3 is CASTRRSNTGELFF. CDR3 DNA: TGTGCCAGCACGCGGAGGTCGAACACCGGGGAGCTGTTTTTT. Variable domain in full (rest from reference TRBV28 and TRBJ2-2): DVKVTQSSRYLVKRTGEKVFLECVQDMDHENMFWYRQDPGLGLRLIYFSYDVKMKEKGDIPEGYSVSREKKERFSLILESASTNQTSMYLCASTRRSNTGELFFGEGSRLTVL.

The chain recombines TRBV5-1 with TRBJ2-7; no reliable D call. The CDR3 sequence is 15 residues long. Trimming stripped 5 bases from V and 1 base from J, with 16 bases between. Germline V gives CDR1 SGHRS, CDR2 YFSETQ. The CDR3 DNA follows: TGCGCCAGCAGGCTTCGGGCTAGTCAGTCCTACGAGCAGTACTTC. Translation: CASRLRASQSYEQYF.

As to this clone: The sample holds other DNA sequences that translate to the same CDR3. J is TRBJ2-3 and V is TRBV11-2, with D possibly TRBD2 on 5 matching bases. The CDR3 contains 13 residues. V shed 6 bases and J shed 3 bases, with 10 bases lying between them. The V gene's germline CDR1 is SGHAT and CDR2 FQNNGV. CDR3 in amino acids: CASSLGVTDTQYF. CDR3 nucleotides: TGTGCCAGCAGTCTCGGGGTAACAGATACGCAGTATTTT.

This chain joins TRBV6-1 and TRBJ2-2; D not certain. Germline-derived CDR1 and CDR2 are MNHNS and SASEGT. Trimming cost V 3 bases and J 6 bases, with 11 bases left between them. The CDR3 extends over 14 amino acids. The CDR3 sequence is CASSDIFQAGELFF. The CDR3 DNA is TGTGCCAGCAGTGATATATTTCAGGCCGGGGAGCTGTTTTTT.

Concerning this clone: This sample also contains other DNA sequences that code for the same CDR3. The chain joins TRBV28 to TRBJ2-7; no clear D. Between the trimmed V and J ends, which lost 3 bases and 0 bases, there was a span of 6 bases. CDR3 length: 13 amino acids. The germline CDR1 and CDR2 sequences are MDHEN and SYDVKM. The CDR3 coding sequence is TGTGCCAGCAGTTTCGGCTCCTCCTACGAGCAGTACTTC. Residues: CASSFGSSYEQYF. Supplemented by reference TRBV28 and TRBJ2-7, the full variable domain reads DVKVTQSSRYLVKRTGEKVFLECVQDMDHENMFWYRQDPGLGLRLIYFSYDVKMKEKGDIPEGYSVSREKKERFSLILESASTNQTSMYLCASSFGSSYEQYFGPGTRLTVT.

This clone was seen only once. The chain recombines TRBV28 with TRBJ2-7, with D tentatively TRBD2 (7 bases). Germline values: CDR1 MDHEN, CDR2 SYDVKM. Trimming stripped 0 bases from V and 2 bases from J, with 14 bases between. The CDR3 is made up of 16 amino acids. The chain's CDR3 is CASSLWGGARPYEQYF. The DNA for the CDR3 is TGTGCCAGCAGTTTATGGGGGGGGGCGAGACCCTACGAGCAGTACTTC.

This chain connects TRBV19 to TRBJ2-3, with TRBD2 matching 14 bases. The CDR3 is 17 residues long. V was clipped by 6 bases and J by 5 bases; unmatched bases: 10. Per the germline V gene, CDR1 is LNHDA and CDR2 is SQIVND (reference sequence). The CDR3 nucleotides are TGTGCCAGTAGCATGGAGGGACTAGCGGGAGTTATAGATACGCAGTATTTT. Translation: CASSMEGLAGVIDTQYF.

J is TRBJ2-7 and V is TRBV6-5; unclear D gene. Trimming cost V 2 bases and J 7 bases, with 21 bases left between them. Germline V gene sequence: CDR1 MNHEY, CDR2 SVGAGI. There are 16 residues in the CDR3. This CDR3 is CASSYTAPPDPREQYF. Here the CDR3 DNA reads TGTGCCAGCAGTTACACGGCCCCCCCCGACCCCCGGGAGCAGTACTTC.

The rearrangement joins TRBV10-3 to TRBJ2-3; no firm D call. Germline V lookup: CDR1 ENHRY, CDR2 SYGVKD. V lost 0 bases, J lost 5 bases, and 12 bases lay in between. The length of the CDR3 is 15 residues. CDR3 sequence reads: CAISESKGEIDTQYF. CDR3 DNA sequence: TGTGCCATCAGTGAGTCTAAGGGTGAAATAGATACGCAGTATTTT.

The rearrangement joins TRBV18 to TRBJ2-1; 13 bases are a match to TRBD2. The V and J ends lost 6 bases and 7 bases, in that order; junction bases with no gene match: 6. The germline V gene encodes CDR1 KGHSH and CDR2 LQKENI. This CDR3 has 15 residues. CDR3 coding DNA: TGTGCCAGCTCCTCGGGACTAGCGGGAAGTAATGAGCAGTTCTTC. Residues: CASSSGLAGSNEQFF.

The chain is built from TRBV27 and TRBJ2-1, with 9 bases lining up with TRBD2. V gave up 2 bases and J gave up 10 bases; unmatched junction bases: 12. CDR1 is MNHEY and CDR2 is SMNVEV in the germline V gene (reference sequence). The CDR3 is 16 residues long. The CDR3 sequence is CASSLDSRGRAREQFF. The CDR3 coding sequence is TGTGCCAGCAGTTTAGATTCACGCGGGAGGGCCCGGGAGCAGTTCTTC.

This chain uses TRBV15 with TRBJ2-7; no firm D call. V dropped 2 bases and J dropped 0 bases, with 11 bases sitting between them. The CDR3 extends over 15 amino acids. The germline gives CDR1 LNHNV, CDR2 YYDKDF (reference sequence). The CDR3 DNA reads as TGTGCCACCAGCAGAACAGCCGCCAGCTCCTACGAGCAGTACTTC. Translating gives CATSRTAASSYEQYF.

The J gene is TRBJ2-2, the V gene TRBV18; possibly TRBD1 or TRBD2 for D (5 bases each). V was trimmed by 5 bases and J by 7 bases, leaving 17 bases between them. Germline V gene sequence: CDR1 KGHSH, CDR2 LQKENI. The CDR3 extends over 15 amino acids. For the CDR3, the DNA is TGTGCCAGCTCAGAATACCGGGGCCCCGACGGGGAGCTGTTTTTT. It encodes CASSEYRGPDGELFF.